This T cell receptor beta chain was sequenced for a study of T cells after yellow fever vaccination. General study findings and limits: Among primary-vaccination clones, most reappeared after the booster, at 95% to 96% for CD4 and approximately 90% for CD8. By day 5 rather than day 15, the secondary response had peaked, though it was weaker.

Template switching with 5'RACE generated the TCR cDNA and added a universal primer site and UMIs. A single record per CDR3 protein comes from TCRdb applying MiXCR to the 5' RACE reads. The sample contains 500,000 to 650,000 distinct CDR3 sequences, about 12% of which appear only once. This clonotype was observed a handful of times. Its antigen remains unknown. The CDR3 is made up of 16 amino acids. Germline loops: CDR1 MNHNS, CDR2 SASEGT. V gave up 6 bases and J gave up 1 base; unmatched junction bases: 4. The sample here was PBMCs, taken on the day of the yellow fever booster vaccination. The V call is TRBV6-1, the J call TRBJ2-4; 12 nucleotides match TRBD1. This receptor was obtained from a young man who received the YFV17D yellow fever vaccine. The DNA for the CDR3 is TGTGCCAGCAGCGACGGGACAGGGGGCGCCAAAAACATTCAGTACTTC. This sequence encodes CASSDGTGGAKNIQYF.